These 27 T cell receptor beta chains share one sample of origin, sequenced in a study of Ad26.COV2.S vaccination and SARS-CoV-2 variants. Treatment specified: roughly 20 received Ad26.COV2.S at low or high dose, single or two shots; about 5 received placebo; per-sample allocation not given. Collection of samples fell on day 63 after the first vaccine or placebo injection. Using immunoSEQ multiplex PCR, the repertoire was profiled, and TCRdb retains in-frame clones only, with some absent. The sample has approximately 250,000 clones, approximately 88% seen once. Source: peripheral blood, taken in a trial of Ad26.COV2.S vaccine versus placebo. These receptors were taken from a person between 18 and 60 years old who received the Ad26.COV2.S COVID-19 vaccine or a placebo.

The V and J genes are TRBV10-3 and TRBJ1-3; D gene unclear. The V end lost 4 bases, the J end lost 0 bases, and 10 bases lay between the germline ends. The CDR3 has 15 amino acids. CDR1 is ENHRY and CDR2 is SYGVKD in the germline V gene. The CDR3 region has the DNA TGTGCCATCAGTGGGGCGGGGTACTCTGGAAACACCATATATTTT. Protein product: CAISGAGYSGNTIYF.

The J gene is TRBJ2-3, the V gene TRBV6-5; D possibly uses TRBD1 or TRBD2 (6 bases each). Trimming took 2 bases from V and 6 from J, leaving 18 bases between them. CDR1 is MNHEY, CDR2 SVGAGI, per germline. The CDR3 runs to 16 residues. The CDR3 sequence is CASSYRESGAYDTQYF. The CDR3 coding sequence is TGTGCCAGCAGTTACCGGGAATCGGGGGCTTATGATACGCAGTATTTT.

CDR3 nucleotides: TGTGCCAGTACTCAGGGGGCCTTCTATGGCTACACCTTC. Protein: CASTQGAFYGYTF. V is TRBV5-6 and J is TRBJ1-2, with 8 bases matching TRBD1. CDR1 is SGHDT and CDR2 is YYEEEE in the germline V gene. The CDR3 has 13 residues. V shed 8 bases, J shed 4 bases, and the junction held 7 bases outside the gene matches.

DNA of the CDR3: TGTGCCAGCAGTTACATAAAGACCAGGGGGAACACCGGGGAGCTGTTTTTT. It specifies CASSYIKTRGNTGELFF. The chain recombines TRBV6-2 or TRBV6-3 with TRBJ2-2; tentatively, D is TRBD1 (6 bases). Germline CDR1 reads MNHEY; CDR2 reads SVGEGT. The CDR3 has 17 amino acids. V lost 2 bases, J lost 1 base, and 14 bases lay in between.

The table lists this clone with a count of one. V is TRBV27 and J is TRBJ2-1; 9 nucleotides align to TRBD2. The CDR3 is 17 residues long. With V trimmed by 2 bases and J by 8 bases, 13 bases remained unmatched. From germline, CDR1 is MNHEY and CDR2 SMNVEV (reference sequence). CDR3: CASSLVGASGRSHEQFF. CDR3 in DNA: TGTGCCAGCAGTTTAGTGGGTGCGAGCGGGAGGTCACATGAGCAGTTCTTC.

The V gene is TRBV6-5, the J gene TRBJ1-5; D not resolved. This CDR3 has 13 amino acids. Germline CDR1 is MNHEY and CDR2 is SVGAGI. With 3 bases removed from V and 7 bases from J, the gap between germline ends came to 10 bases. Here the CDR3 reads CASSYSWGQPQHF. In DNA form, the CDR3 reads TGTGCCAGCAGTTATTCTTGGGGACAGCCCCAGCATTTT.

This chain connects TRBV5-6 to TRBJ2-1; 9 bases are a match to TRBD2. After removal of 6 bases from V and 5 bases from J, the junction contained 9 bases not matched to a gene. The germline V gene encodes CDR1 SGHDT and CDR2 YYEEEE. The CDR3 extends over 15 amino acids. CDR3 sequence: CASIKLIAGDNEQFF. In nucleotides, the CDR3 is TGTGCCAGCATCAAACTTATAGCGGGGGACAATGAGCAGTTCTTC.

The rearrangement uses TRBV7-2 and TRBJ1-2, with TRBD1 identical over 7 bases. This CDR3 is built from 15 residues. J was trimmed by 6 bases and V by 5 bases; bases with no gene match: 12. Looked up from germline, CDR1 is SGHTA and CDR2 is FQGNSA. The CDR3 DNA reads as TGTGCCAGCAGCGTCCGGGACAGCTCTATTGATGGCTACACCTTC. Translated, it gives CASSVRDSSIDGYTF.

The gene calls are TRBV27 and TRBJ1-5; TRBD1 aligns across 9 bases. The CDR3 loop spans 14 amino acids. Looked up from germline, CDR1 is MNHEY and CDR2 is SMNVEV (reference sequence). The chain's CDR3 is CILTGGYGHQPQHF. The CDR3 nucleotides read TGTATTTTAACAGGGGGCTATGGGCATCAGCCCCAGCATTTT.

The gene calls are TRBV6-6 and TRBJ1-6, with D unclear. The V gene's germline CDR1 is MNHNY and CDR2 SVGAGI (reference sequence). The CDR3 covers 11 residues. Trimming pared 6 bases from V and 14 bases from J, leaving 11 bases between. The CDR3 coding sequence is TGTGCCAGCAGGACTTCATACACCCTCCACTTT. Translating gives CASRTSYTLHF.

CDR3 protein: CASSLILSFSDEQFF. CDR3 DNA: TGTGCCAGCAGCTTAATACTATCGTTCAGCGATGAGCAGTTCTTC. J is TRBJ2-1 and V is TRBV7-9; no reliable D call. Germline-derived CDR1 and CDR2 are SEHNR and FQNEAQ (reference sequence). CDR3 length: 15 residues. Trimming stripped 2 bases from V and 8 bases from J, with 16 bases between.

V usage is TRBV4-1 and J usage is TRBJ1-5; TRBD1 might be the D (5 bases). The CDR3 loop spans 19 amino acids. V lost 3 bases to trimming and J lost 0 bases, with 21 bases between them. Germline V gene lookup returns CDR1 MGHRA and CDR2 YSYEKL. CDR3 sequence reads: CASSHHDSGLVYSNQPQHF. In DNA form, the CDR3 reads TGCGCCAGCAGCCATCACGACAGCGGCCTCGTTTATAGCAATCAGCCCCAGCATTTT.

This sequence joins TRBV18 and TRBJ2-5; perhaps D is TRBD1 or TRBD2 (5 bases each). Germline loops: CDR1 KGHSH, CDR2 LQKENI. CDR3 length: 19 amino acids. The V end lost 3 bases, the J end lost 1 base, and 24 bases lay between the germline ends. Here the CDR3 DNA reads TGTGCCAGCTCACCGCGGTCGAAGGGGCTTGGGGGTCCCCAAGAGACCCAGTACTTC. The encoded protein is CASSPRSKGLGGPQETQYF.

This clone was detected once. At one end the junction does not follow the germline gene, possibly because of a read error. The chain joins TRBV7-2 to TRBJ2-5; 13 bases map to TRBD2. The length of the CDR3 is 13 residues. CDR1 is SGHTA and CDR2 is FQGNSA in the germline V gene. CDR3 DNA sequence: TGTGCCAGCAGCTCCACTAGCGGGAGGGCCTCGGACTTC. It encodes CASSSTSGRASDF.

The V gene is TRBV25-1, the J gene TRBJ1-4, with 7 bases that match TRBD1. Trimming took 6 bases from V and 2 from J; bases not matched to a gene: 6. The CDR3 is made up of 15 amino acids. CDR1 and CDR2 from the germline V gene are MGHDK and SYGVNS. The CDR3 DNA is TGTGCCAGCAGCACAGGGGTAATCACTAATGAAAAACTGTTTTTT. It encodes CASSTGVITNEKLFF.

The rearrangement links TRBV7-8 to TRBJ1-5; D remains ambiguous. CDR3 length: 12 amino acids. CDR1 and CDR2 from the germline V gene are SGHVS and FQNEAQ. Trimming took 5 bases from V and 3 from J, leaving 5 bases between them. The CDR3: CASSPYNQPQHF. CDR3 coding DNA: TGTGCCAGCAGCCCGTACAATCAGCCCCAGCATTTT.

This chain uses TRBV6-5 with TRBJ2-1; 8 bases match TRBD1. Trimming took 6 bases from V and 4 from J; bases not matched to a gene: 5. CDR3 size: 14 residues. The germline gives CDR1 MNHEY, CDR2 SVGAGI. Here the CDR3 reads CASRLTGEYNEQFF. In nucleotides, the CDR3 is TGTGCCAGCAGGCTGACAGGGGAATACAATGAGCAGTTCTTC.

Notes on this clone: It may be a read error: a sequence one base away is much more abundant. V gene TRBV5-4 combines with J gene TRBJ2-7, with D possibly being TRBD1 (5 bases). The CDR3 extends over 12 amino acids. Germline CDR1 SGHNT, CDR2 YYREEE (reference sequence). The V end was cut by 3 bases, the J end by 3 bases, with 7 bases between. The CDR3 sequence: CASSSQGYEQYF. The CDR3, as DNA: TGTGCCAGCAGCTCGCAGGGCTACGAGCAGTACTTC.

V is TRBV5-4 and J is TRBJ2-1; D is uncertain. The V end was cut by 1 base, the J end by 4 bases, with 12 bases between. Germline V gives CDR1 SGHNT, CDR2 YYREEE (reference sequence). The CDR3 sequence is 15 residues long. The CDR3 bases are TGTGCCAGCAGCTTGCGTAGGGAAACTTACAATGAGCAGTTCTTC. It encodes CASSLRRETYNEQFF.

This clone has just one count. The chain joins TRBV7-9 to TRBJ1-1; TRBD1 matches at 8 bases. The CDR3 has 18 residues. Trimming at V came to 1 base and at J to 4 bases, leaving 14 bases not matched to a gene. Germline V CDR1 and CDR2: SEHNR, FQNEAQ (reference sequence). CDR3 residues: CASSLVVVQGAEGTEAFF. DNA of the CDR3: TGTGCCAGCAGCTTAGTGGTGGTTCAGGGGGCGGAGGGCACTGAAGCTTTCTTT.

The chain recombines TRBV18 with TRBJ1-6; possibly TRBD1 for D (6 bases). The CDR3 runs to 15 residues. Deletions cut 5 bases from V and 7 bases from J, with 15 bases between. Per germline, CDR1 KGHSH and CDR2 LQKENI. In DNA form, the CDR3 reads TGTGCCAGCTCAAACCGGACAGCGGGCAATTCACCCCTCCACTTT. This translates into CASSNRTAGNSPLHF. Combining the CDR3 with reference TRBV18 and TRBJ1-6 gives the whole variable domain NAGVMQNPRHLVRRRGQEARLRCSPMKGHSHVYWYRQLPEEGLKFMVYLQKENIIDESGMPKERFSAEFPKEGPSILRIQQVVRGDSAAYFCASSNRTAGNSPLHFGNGTRLTVT.

The genes are TRBV5-1 and TRBJ2-5, with 10 bases matching TRBD2. CDR1 and CDR2 (germline): SGHRS, YFSETQ. The CDR3 is 15 amino acids. Losses at the gene ends were 4 bases for V and 7 bases for J; bases not matched to a gene: 10. The CDR3 nucleotides are TGCGCCAGCAGCCCGAGCGGGGGGGTCGAGGGGACCCAGTACTTC. This translates into CASSPSGGVEGTQYF.

The J gene is TRBJ1-3, the V gene TRBV3-1 (or the pseudogene TRBV3-2); 10 nucleotides match TRBD1. V was pared by 1 base and J by 2 bases, with 5 bases of the junction left unmatched. The CDR3 contains 17 residues. Germline V gene sequence: CDR1 LGHDT, CDR2 YNNKEL (reference sequence). CDR3 coding DNA: TGTGCCAGCAGCCAAGGGGGGGACAGGGGTCCTGGAAACACCATATATTTT. This sequence encodes CASSQGGDRGPGNTIYF.

This clone appeared once. CDR3 in DNA: TGTGCCTGGAGTACTACTCTCCGGGACCGGGGAGAGACCCAGTACTTC. Residues: CAWSTTLRDRGETQYF. This chain links TRBV30 with TRBJ2-5; D may be TRBD1 or TRBD2 (5 bases each). CDR1 and CDR2 from the germline V gene are GTSNPN and SVGIG (reference sequence). V lost 2 bases, J lost 4 bases, and 20 bases lay in between. The CDR3 runs 16 residues.

The V gene is TRBV9, the J gene TRBJ2-1; 7 bases line up with TRBD2. The germline V gene has CDR1 SGDLS and CDR2 YYNGEE. CDR3 length: 16 amino acids. With V trimmed by 3 bases and J by 3 bases, 9 bases remained unmatched. The CDR3 region has the DNA TGTGCCAGCAGCGCCGGGTTAGGCGGGGGCTACAATGAGCAGTTCTTC. The encoded protein is CASSAGLGGGYNEQFF.

The J gene is TRBJ1-6, the V gene TRBV16; unclear D gene. This CDR3 contains 14 residues. V was pared by 2 bases and J by 8 bases, with 10 bases between. Germline V lookup: CDR1 KGHSY, CDR2 FQNENV. DNA for the CDR3: TGTGCCAGCAGCCAACGATCCGGGGATTCACCCCTCCACTTT. Its translation is CASSQRSGDSPLHF.

To note about this clone: One base separates it from a far larger clone, so it is likely a read error. The chain uses TRBV25-1 and TRBJ1-6; maybe TRBD1 (5 bases). Germline CDR1 is MGHDK and CDR2 is SYGVNS. The CDR3 is 13 residues long. Here the CDR3 reads CASSEQGNTPLHF. CDR3 bases: TGTGCCAGCAGTGAACAGGGTAATACACCCCTCCACTTT.